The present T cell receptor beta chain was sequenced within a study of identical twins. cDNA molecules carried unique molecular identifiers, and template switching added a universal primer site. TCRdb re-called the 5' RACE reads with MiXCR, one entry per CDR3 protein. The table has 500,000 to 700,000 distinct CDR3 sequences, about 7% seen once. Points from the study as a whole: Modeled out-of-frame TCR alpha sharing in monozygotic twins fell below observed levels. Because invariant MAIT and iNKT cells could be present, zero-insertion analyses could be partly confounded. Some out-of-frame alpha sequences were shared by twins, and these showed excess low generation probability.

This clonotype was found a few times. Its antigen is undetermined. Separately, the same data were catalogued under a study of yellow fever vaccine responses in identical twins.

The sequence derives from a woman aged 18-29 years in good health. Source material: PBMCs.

The CDR3 reads CASSYSLGLNTEAFF. The CDR3 DNA sequence: TGTGCCAGCAGTTACTCACTAGGGTTGAACACTGAAGCTTTCTTT. The genes are TRBV6-5 and TRBJ1-1; no definite D call. The CDR3 runs 15 residues. The germline gives CDR1 MNHEY, CDR2 SVGAGI. Trimming stripped 0 bases from V and 0 bases from J, with 8 bases between.